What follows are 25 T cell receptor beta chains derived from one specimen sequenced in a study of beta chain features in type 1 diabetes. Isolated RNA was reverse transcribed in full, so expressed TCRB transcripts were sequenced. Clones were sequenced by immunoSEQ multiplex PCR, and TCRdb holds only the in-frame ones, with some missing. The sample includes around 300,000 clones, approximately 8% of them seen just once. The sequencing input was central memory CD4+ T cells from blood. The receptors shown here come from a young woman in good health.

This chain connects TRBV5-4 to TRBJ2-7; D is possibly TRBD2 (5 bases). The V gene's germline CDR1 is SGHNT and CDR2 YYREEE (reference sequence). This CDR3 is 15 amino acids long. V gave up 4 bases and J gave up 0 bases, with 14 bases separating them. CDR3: CASSRETTSSYEQYF. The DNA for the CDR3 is TGTGCCAGCAGCCGAGAGACTACCAGCTCCTACGAGCAGTACTTC. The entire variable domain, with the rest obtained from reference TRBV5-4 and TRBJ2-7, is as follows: ETGVTQSPTHLIKTRGQQVTLRCSSQSGHNTVSWYQQALGQGPQFIFQYYREEENGRGNFPPRFSGLQFPNYSSELNVNALELDDSALYLCASSRETTSSYEQYFGPGTRLTVT.

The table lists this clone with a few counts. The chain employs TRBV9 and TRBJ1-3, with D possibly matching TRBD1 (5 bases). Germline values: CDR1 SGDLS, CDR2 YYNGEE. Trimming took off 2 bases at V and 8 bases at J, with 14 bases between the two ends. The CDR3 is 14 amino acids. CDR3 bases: TGTGCCAGCAGCGTCCAGGGAGGCGCGGACACCATATATTTT. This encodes CASSVQGGADTIYF.

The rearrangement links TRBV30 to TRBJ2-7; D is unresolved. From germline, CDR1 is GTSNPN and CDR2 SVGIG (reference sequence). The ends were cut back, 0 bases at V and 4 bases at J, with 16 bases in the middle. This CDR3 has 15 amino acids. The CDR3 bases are TGTGCCTGGAGTGTACTGGGTGGTTTGGGTTACGAGCAGTACTTC. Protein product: CAWSVLGGLGYEQYF.

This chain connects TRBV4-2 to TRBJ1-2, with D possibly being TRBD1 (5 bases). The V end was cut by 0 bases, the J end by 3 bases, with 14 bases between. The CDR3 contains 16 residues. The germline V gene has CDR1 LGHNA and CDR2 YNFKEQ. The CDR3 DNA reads TGTGCCAGCAGCCAAGATGGTAGGGGTCGGGACTATGGCTACACCTTC. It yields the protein CASSQDGRGRDYGYTF.

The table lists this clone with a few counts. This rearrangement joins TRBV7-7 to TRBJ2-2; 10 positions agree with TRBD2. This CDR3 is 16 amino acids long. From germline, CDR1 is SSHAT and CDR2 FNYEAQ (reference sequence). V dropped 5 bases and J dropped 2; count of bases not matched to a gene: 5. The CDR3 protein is CASSTTSGANTGELFF. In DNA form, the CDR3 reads TGTGCCAGCAGCACCACTAGCGGGGCAAACACCGGGGAGCTGTTTTTT. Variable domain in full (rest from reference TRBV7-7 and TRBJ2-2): GAGVSQSPRYKVTKRGQDVTLRCDPISSHATLYWYQQALGQGPEFLTYFNYEAQPDKSGLPSDRFSAERPEGSISTLTIQRTEQRDSAMYRCASSTTSGANTGELFFGEGSRLTVL.

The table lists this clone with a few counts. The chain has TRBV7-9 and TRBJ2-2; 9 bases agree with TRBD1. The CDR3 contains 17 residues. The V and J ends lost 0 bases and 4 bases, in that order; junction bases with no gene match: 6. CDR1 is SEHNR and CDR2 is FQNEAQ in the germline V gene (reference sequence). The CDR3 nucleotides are TGTGCCAGCAGCTTAGCCTGGGGGACAGGGATCACCGGGGAGCTGTTTTTT. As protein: CASSLAWGTGITGELFF.

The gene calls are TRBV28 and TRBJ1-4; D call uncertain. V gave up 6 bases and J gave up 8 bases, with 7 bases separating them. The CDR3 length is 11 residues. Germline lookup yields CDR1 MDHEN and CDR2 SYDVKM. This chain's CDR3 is CASRSLEKLFF. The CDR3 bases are TGTGCCAGCAGGTCTCTGGAAAAACTGTTTTTT.

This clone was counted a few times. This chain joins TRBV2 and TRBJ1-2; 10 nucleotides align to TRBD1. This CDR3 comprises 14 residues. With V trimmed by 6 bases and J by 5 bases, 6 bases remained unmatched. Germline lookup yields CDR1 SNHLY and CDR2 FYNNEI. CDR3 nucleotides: TGTGCCAGCAGACCGGGACAGGGGCGGTATGGCTACACCTTC. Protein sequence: CASRPGQGRYGYTF.

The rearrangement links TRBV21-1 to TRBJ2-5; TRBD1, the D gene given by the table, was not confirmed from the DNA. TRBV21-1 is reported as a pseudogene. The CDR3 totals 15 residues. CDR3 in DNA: TGTGCCAGCAGCAAAGCCCCGGGACAGGGGCAGACCCAGTACTTC. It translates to CASSKAPGQGQTQYF.

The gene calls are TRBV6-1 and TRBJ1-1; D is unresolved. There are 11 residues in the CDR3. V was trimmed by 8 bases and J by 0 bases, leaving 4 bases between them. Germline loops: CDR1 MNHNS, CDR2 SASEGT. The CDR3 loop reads CASLLNTEAFF. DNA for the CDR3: TGTGCCAGCCTTTTGAACACTGAAGCTTTCTTT.

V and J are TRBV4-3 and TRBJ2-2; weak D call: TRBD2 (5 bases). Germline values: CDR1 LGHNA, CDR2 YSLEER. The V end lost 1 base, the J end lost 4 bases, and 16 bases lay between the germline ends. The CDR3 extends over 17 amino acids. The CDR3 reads CASSQGIGVRGTGELFF. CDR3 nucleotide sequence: TGCGCCAGCAGCCAAGGTATCGGGGTTCGTGGCACCGGGGAGCTGTTTTTT.

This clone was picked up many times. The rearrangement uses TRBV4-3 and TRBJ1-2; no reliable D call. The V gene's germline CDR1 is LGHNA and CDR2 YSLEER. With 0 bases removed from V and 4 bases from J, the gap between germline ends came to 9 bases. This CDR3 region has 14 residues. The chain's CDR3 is CASSQDWRGYGYTF. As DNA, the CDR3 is TGCGCCAGCAGCCAAGATTGGCGGGGCTATGGCTACACCTTC.

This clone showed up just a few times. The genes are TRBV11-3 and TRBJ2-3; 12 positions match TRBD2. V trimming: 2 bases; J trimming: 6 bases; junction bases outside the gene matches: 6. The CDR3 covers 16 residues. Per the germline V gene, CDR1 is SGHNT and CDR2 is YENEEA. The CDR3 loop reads CASSLSSGRAGDTQYF. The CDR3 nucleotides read TGTGCCAGCAGCTTATCTAGCGGGAGGGCCGGGGATACGCAGTATTTT.

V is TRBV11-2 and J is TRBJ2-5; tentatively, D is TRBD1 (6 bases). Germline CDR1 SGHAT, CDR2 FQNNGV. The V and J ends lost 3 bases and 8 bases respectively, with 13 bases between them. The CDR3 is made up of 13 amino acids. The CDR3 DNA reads TGTGCCAGCAGCTTGGCAGGGGATCTTACCCAGTACTTC. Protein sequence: CASSLAGDLTQYF. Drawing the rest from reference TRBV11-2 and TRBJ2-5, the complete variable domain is EAGVAQSPRYKIIEKRQSVAFWCNPISGHATLYWYQQILGQGPKLLIQFQNNGVVDDSQLPKDRFSAERLKGVDSTLKIQPAKLEDSAVYLCASSLAGDLTQYFGPGTRLLVL.

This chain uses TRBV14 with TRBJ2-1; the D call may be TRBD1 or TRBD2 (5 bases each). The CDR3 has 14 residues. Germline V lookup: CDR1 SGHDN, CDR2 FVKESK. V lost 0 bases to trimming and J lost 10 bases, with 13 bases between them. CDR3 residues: CASSQESLRGEQFF. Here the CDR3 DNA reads TGTGCCAGCAGCCAAGAAAGTTTGAGGGGCGAGCAGTTCTTC.

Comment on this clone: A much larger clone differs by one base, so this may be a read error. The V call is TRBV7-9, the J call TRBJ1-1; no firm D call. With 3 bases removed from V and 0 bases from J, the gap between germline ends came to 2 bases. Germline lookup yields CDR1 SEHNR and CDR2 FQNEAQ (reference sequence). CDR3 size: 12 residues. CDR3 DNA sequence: TGTGCCAGCAGCTTGATGAACACTGAAGCTTTCTTT. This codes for CASSLMNTEAFF.

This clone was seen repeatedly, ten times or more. DNA of the CDR3: TGTGCCAGCAGTTTGGCCCGGGACAGTTTGTTTGTC. This codes for CASSLARDSLFV. This chain links TRBV28 with TRBJ2-7, with 7 bases fitting TRBD1. The CDR3 loop spans 12 amino acids. Germline V gene sequence: CDR1 MDHEN, CDR2 SYDVKM.

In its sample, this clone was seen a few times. The CDR3 protein is CASSASPQPGETQYF. Here the CDR3 DNA reads TGTGCCAGCTCCGCCTCCCCCCAGCCAGGGGAGACCCAGTACTTC. The J gene is TRBJ2-5, the V gene TRBV18, with D tentatively TRBD1 (5 bases). Trimming took off 6 bases at V and 5 bases at J, with 19 bases between the two ends. Germline lookup yields CDR1 KGHSH and CDR2 LQKENI. The CDR3 length is 15 residues.

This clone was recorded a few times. CDR3 bases: TGTGCCAGCTCACCAAGAGCGAGGGACAGGATGGGGACTGAAGCTTTCTTT. Protein product: CASSPRARDRMGTEAFF. The rearrangement uses TRBV18 and TRBJ1-1; TRBD1 matches at 8 bases. Germline CDR1 and CDR2: KGHSH and LQKENI. The junction had 13 bases not matched to a gene; V was cut back by 2 bases and J by 5 bases. The CDR3 runs to 17 residues. The full variable domain, rest sourced from reference TRBV18 and TRBJ1-1, is NAGVMQNPRHLVRRRGQEARLRCSPMKGHSHVYWYRQLPEEGLKFMVYLQKENIIDESGMPKERFSAEFPKEGPSILRIQQVVRGDSAAYFCASSPRARDRMGTEAFFGQGTRLTVV.

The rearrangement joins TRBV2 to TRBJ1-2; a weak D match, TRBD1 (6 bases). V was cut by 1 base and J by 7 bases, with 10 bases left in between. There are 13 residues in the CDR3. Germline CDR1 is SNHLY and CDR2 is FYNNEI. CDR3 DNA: TGTGCCAGCAGTGAAGGACAGGCGGGTGGCTACACCTTC. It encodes CASSEGQAGGYTF.

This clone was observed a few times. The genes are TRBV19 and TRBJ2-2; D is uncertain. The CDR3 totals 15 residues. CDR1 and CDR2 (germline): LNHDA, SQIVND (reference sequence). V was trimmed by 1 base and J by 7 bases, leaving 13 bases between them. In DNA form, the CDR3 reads TGTGCCAGTAGTATAGTCGCTCGGAGTGACGGGGAGCTGTTTTTT. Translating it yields CASSIVARSDGELFF.

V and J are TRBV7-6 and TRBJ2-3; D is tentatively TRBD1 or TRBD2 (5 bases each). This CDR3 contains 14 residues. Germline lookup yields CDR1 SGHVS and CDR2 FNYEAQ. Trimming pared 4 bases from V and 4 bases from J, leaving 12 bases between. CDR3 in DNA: TGTGCCAGCAGCTCAAACCAGGGACCAGATACGCAGTATTTT. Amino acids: CASSSNQGPDTQYF.

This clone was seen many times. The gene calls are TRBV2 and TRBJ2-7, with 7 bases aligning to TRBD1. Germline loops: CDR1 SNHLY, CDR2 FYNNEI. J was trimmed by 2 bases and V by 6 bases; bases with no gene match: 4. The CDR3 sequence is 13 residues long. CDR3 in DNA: TGTGCCAGCAGGTTGACAGGGACCTACGAGCAGTACGTC. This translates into CASRLTGTYEQYV.

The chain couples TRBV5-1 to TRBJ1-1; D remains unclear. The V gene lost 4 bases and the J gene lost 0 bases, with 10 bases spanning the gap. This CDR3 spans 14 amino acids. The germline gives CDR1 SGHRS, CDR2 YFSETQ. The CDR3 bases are TGCGCCAGCAGCACGGACGGTTTGAACACTGAAGCTTTCTTT. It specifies CASSTDGLNTEAFF.

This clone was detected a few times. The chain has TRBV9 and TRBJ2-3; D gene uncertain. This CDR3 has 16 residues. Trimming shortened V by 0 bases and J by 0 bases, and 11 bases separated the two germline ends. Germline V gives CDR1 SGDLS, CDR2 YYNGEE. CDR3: CASSVGRSPSTDTQYF. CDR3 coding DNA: TGTGCCAGCAGCGTAGGGCGGAGCCCTAGCACAGATACGCAGTATTTT.